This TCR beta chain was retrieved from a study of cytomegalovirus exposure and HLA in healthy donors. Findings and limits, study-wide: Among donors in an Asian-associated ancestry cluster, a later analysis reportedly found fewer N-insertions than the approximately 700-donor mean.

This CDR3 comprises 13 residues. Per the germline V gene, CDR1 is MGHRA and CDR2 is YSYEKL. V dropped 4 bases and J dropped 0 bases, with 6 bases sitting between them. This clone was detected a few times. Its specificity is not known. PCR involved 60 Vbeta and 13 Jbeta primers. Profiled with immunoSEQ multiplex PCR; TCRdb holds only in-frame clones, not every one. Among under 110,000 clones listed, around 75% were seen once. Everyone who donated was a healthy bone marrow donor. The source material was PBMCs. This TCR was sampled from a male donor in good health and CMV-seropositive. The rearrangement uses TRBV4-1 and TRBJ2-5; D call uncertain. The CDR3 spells CASSRRDQETQYF. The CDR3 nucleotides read TGCGCCAGCAGCCGACGGGACCAAGAGACCCAGTACTTC.